These T cell receptor beta chains were read from a single sample in a study of CXCR3-negative and CXCR3-positive naive CD8 T cells. TCRdb derives one entry per CDR3 protein from the 5' RACE reads, leaving out DNA. Recorded for this sample: about 92,000 distinct CDR3 sequences. Sequencing was performed on naive CXCR3+ CD8+ T cells from blood. The receptors stem from a human donor in good health. Some clones in this sample may be carry-over from other donors' samples. Each CDR3 is given with its conserved first and last residue. Fields, in order: J gene, V gene, CDR3 protein.

>TRBJ2-2|TRBV29-1
CSVDWSTGELFF
>TRBJ1-2|TRBV27
CASSLQQGASGYTF
>TRBJ2-5|TRBV12-3/TRBV12-4
CASTLGGTLETQYF
>TRBJ1-6|TRBV5-1
CASSSYRNNNSPLHF
>TRBJ2-1|TRBV14
CASSPQGMGNEQFF
>TRBJ1-1|TRBV5-1
CASGWQGGTEAFF
>TRBJ1-1|TRBV28
CASSRTPFGGKALQAFF
>TRBJ2-5|TRBV5-1
CASSLASRPQETQYF
>TRBJ2-2|TRBV5-4
CASHPRSGELFF
>TRBJ2-3|TRBV6-1
CASSETSGGADTQYF
>TRBJ2-7|TRBV4-3
CASSQERTEAYEQYF
>TRBJ2-1|TRBV7-9
CASSSTAYNEQFF
>TRBJ2-5|TRBV6-2/TRBV6-3
CASSYSGGRETQYF
>TRBJ2-1|TRBV14
CASSHSSGLAGGWSLNEQFF
>TRBJ2-1|TRBV4-3
CASSQDPGGPSYNEQFF
>TRBJ2-7|TRBV28
CASSLGWYEQYF
>TRBJ2-1|TRBV18
CASSPERGGNEQFF
>TRBJ2-3|TRBV4-3
CASSQDPTDTDTQYF
>TRBJ1-6|TRBV28
CASSTNRNSPLHF
>TRBJ1-1|TRBV4-3
CASSSHRDTEAFF
>TRBJ2-3|TRBV20-1
CSASDREPDTQYF
>TRBJ2-5|TRBV5-1
CASSPSGRIQETQYF
>TRBJ2-6|TRBV6-5
CASSYYRDYRSGANVLTF
>TRBJ2-7|TRBV7-2
CASSHSGTRWGEQYF
>TRBJ2-7|TRBV12-3/TRBV12-4
CASSLVLTHEQYF